The rows below give T cell receptor beta chains drawn from one sample of a study of blood T cell repertoires in COVID-19. Produced via immunoSEQ multiplex PCR; TCRdb's table is partial and in-frame only. Of some 250,000 clones detected, about 90% appear once; the ten largest clones hold more than 1%. The sequenced sample consisted of PBMCs or T cells enriched from blood (not recorded which). These receptors came from a human donor in a cohort exposed to, infected with or recovered from COVID-19 (not recorded which). The donor label of this sample is uncertain. The CDR3 runs from the conserved cysteine through the conserved F or W. Each record gives: clone size, V gene, J gene, D gene, CDR3 DNA, CDR3 protein. D genes are given only for firm matches. Size values are once, few and many counts, or a class for expanded clones, and some rows have none.

.	TRBV10-3	TRBJ1-5	.	TGTGCCATCAGTGATTTAGGGGGTCGTCAGCCCCAGCATTTT	CAISDLGGRQPQHF
.	TRBV7-2	TRBJ2-7	TRBD1	TGTGCCAGCAGCACCGACAGGGTCTACGAGCAGTACTTC	CASSTDRVYEQYF
.	TRBV15	TRBJ1-4	.	TGTGCCACCAGCAACAGAGATGAAAAACTGTTTTTT	CATSNRDEKLFF
.	TRBV27	TRBJ2-5	.	TGTGCCAGCAGTTTGGACAATGGCGAGACCCAGTACTTC	CASSLDNGETQYF
.	TRBV4-1	TRBJ2-2	.	TGCGCCAGCAGACTTACAGGGAAGGTCACCGGGGAGCTGTTTTTT	CASRLTGKVTGELFF
.	TRBV9	TRBJ1-2	TRBD1	TGTGCCAGCAGCTTACGGACAGGGGATGATGGCTACACCTTC	CASSLRTGDDGYTF
.	TRBV7-2	TRBJ2-3	.	TGTGCCAGCAGCCCCGGTTGGAGGGGAGAATTTAGCACAGATACGCAGTATTTT	CASSPGWRGEFSTDTQYF
.	TRBV5-4	TRBJ1-4	.	TGTGCCAGCAGCCGTGACACTGCAACTAATGAAAAACTGTTTTTT	CASSRDTATNEKLFF
.	TRBV24-1	TRBJ1-1	TRBD1	TGTGCCACCAGTGATTCGGGACAGCCTTTTATAGGAGCTTTCTTT	CATSDSGQPFIGAFF
.	TRBV7-7	TRBJ2-3	TRBD2	TGTGCCAGCAGCAGCGGGACTAGCGGGGGGGAACCCCCAGATACGCAGTATTTT	CASSSGTSGGEPPDTQYF
few	TRBV7-9	TRBJ1-5	.	TGTGCCAGCACCCGGGGGGAGAGCAATCAGCCCCAGCATTTT	CASTRGESNQPQHF
.	TRBV7-9	TRBJ1-2	TRBD1	TGTGCCAGCAGCTTAGGATCACCGGGACAGGGGTTTGGCTACACCTTC	CASSLGSPGQGFGYTF
.	TRBV15	TRBJ2-5	.	TGTGCCACCAGCAGGGGCCGTTTGGAGACCCAGTACTTC	CATSRGRLETQYF
few	TRBV7-8	TRBJ2-5	TRBD1	TGTGCCAGCAGCTCCCCCCCGGACAGGGAAGAGACCCAGTACTTC	CASSSPPDREETQYF
.	TRBV11-1	TRBJ1-1	.	TGTGCCAGCAGCCCTAATCAGGCCGGGGTGAACACTGAAGCTTTCTTT	CASSPNQAGVNTEAFF
.	TRBV2	TRBJ2-3	TRBD2	TGTGCCAGCAGTAATAGCGGGGTGCGCACAGATACGCAGTATTTT	CASSNSGVRTDTQYF
.	TRBV7-9	TRBJ1-5	.	TGTGCCAGCAGCTCGGTTTCGGGCAATCAGCCCCAGCATTTT	CASSSVSGNQPQHF
few	TRBV11-1	TRBJ2-7	.	TGTGCCAGCAGCCCTCGGTACTCCTACGAGCAGTACTTC	CASSPRYSYEQYF
.	TRBV14	TRBJ2-7	.	TGTGCCAGCAGCCAAGGATCTACGACAGGGCAGTACTTC	CASSQGSTTGQYF
.	TRBV6-5	TRBJ2-1	.	TGTGCCAGCAGTTTAAAGGATTACGGGAATGAGCAGTTCTTC	CASSLKDYGNEQFF
few	TRBV5-4	TRBJ1-4	.	TGTGCCAGCAGCGTAAGACGGGGGAATGAAAAACTGTTTTTT	CASSVRRGNEKLFF
.	TRBV18	TRBJ2-6	TRBD1	TGTGCCAGCTCACCACTTCGACAGGGGAGGACCTCTGGGGCCAACGTCCTGACTTTC	CASSPLRQGRTSGANVLTF
.	TRBV5-1	TRBJ2-1	TRBD2	TGCGCCAGCCGGGGACTAGCGGGGGGGCTGCTCGGAAGCGAGCAGTTCTTC	CASRGLAGGLLGSEQFF
.	TRBV11-2	TRBJ2-3	TRBD2	TGTGCCAGCAGCTTACTAGCGGGGGTCCTACGGGCCCCAGATACGCAGTATTTT	CASSLLAGVLRAPDTQYF
.	TRBV9	TRBJ2-7	TRBD2	TGTGCCAGCAGCTCGGGACTAGCGGGGGGTTACTACGAGCAGTACTTC	CASSSGLAGGYYEQYF
.	TRBV10-3	TRBJ1-1	.	TGTGCCATCAGGGGGGGAAGTAACACTGAAGCTTTCTTT	CAIRGGSNTEAFF
.	TRBV2	TRBJ1-2	.	TGTGCCAGCAGTCCCGGGATGAACTATGGCTACACCTTC	CASSPGMNYGYTF
.	TRBV9	TRBJ1-3	TRBD1	TGTGCCAGCAGCCCCGGACAGGGCAGCTCTGGAAACACCATATATTTT	CASSPGQGSSGNTIYF
.	TRBV14	TRBJ2-1	.	TGTGCCAGCAGCCAAGAAAGGGGCGCGGGGCCCTACAATGAGCAGTTCTTC	CASSQERGAGPYNEQFF